This entry is about one T cell receptor (beta chain). What it binds is not known. The CDR3 has 12 residues. Germline CDR1 WSHSY, CDR2 SAAADI. With V trimmed by 3 bases and J by 15 bases, 8 bases remained unmatched. The assay was immunoSEQ multiplex PCR, and TCRdb's table has in-frame clones only and misses some. The sample yields tens of thousands of clones, 90% to 95% seen once. The data were taken from a study of a mutant IDH1 vaccine in newly diagnosed glioma. Overall study: Patients got their first vaccination 4-6 weeks after radiotherapy alone, or with temozolomide cycles. Study-wide results and caveats: Among patients, 90% to 95% showed immune responses induced by the vaccine.

As to time point: week 5, during vaccination. Alongside topical imiquimod, each dose of vaccine comprised 300 ug of mutant IDH1 20-mer peptide. The chain carries TRBV10-2 and TRBJ2-1; 7 bases are shared with TRBD1. This TCR derives from a woman aged 50 to 60 with glioma. The input for sequencing was PBMCs, taken from a glioma patient whose treatment included an IDH1 peptide vaccine. The chain's CDR3 is CASSEQGPLGFF. In DNA, the CDR3 is TGCGCCAGCAGTGAACAGGGGCCTCTGGGGTTCTTC.